Sequencing of this T cell receptor (beta chain) was carried out in a study of tumor-infiltrating lymphocytes in primary liver carcinoma. Whole-study context: Spanning 30 to 69 years of age, the patients were men and women.

Overall study results and limits: Tumor-blood pairs (like tumor-adjacent pairs) overlapped less than tumor region pairs did.

As to this clonotype: The antigen remains undetermined.

The CDR3 has 16 amino acids. Per germline, CDR1 SQVTM and CDR2 ANQGSEA. V lost 5 bases, J lost 5 bases, and 24 bases lay in between. Extraction of RNA together with DNA used 20-30 mg of unsorted bulk tissue. The input was around 0.5 ug total RNA; TCR beta cDNA was made from it with a constant-region primer. Libraries for TCR beta were built through three nested multiplex PCR rounds, which together made up a slightly modified ARM-PCR procedure. The two initial PCR rounds, approximately 10 cycles each, used TRBV1-TRBV30 forward and C-beta reverse primers. TCRdb reprocessed the multiplex PCR reads via MiXCR and lists one record per CDR3 protein. The table has nearly 50,000 distinct CDR3 sequences, around 79% seen once.

The chain is built from TRBV29-1 and TRBJ2-5, with D perhaps matching TRBD2 (5 bases). The clonotype originates from a middle-aged man with primary liver carcinoma and hepatitis B virus infection. Sequenced input: liver tumor tissue from sampling region 3. Subset noted: tumor region T3, left-lateral pole. The chain's CDR3 is CSVSWERAAKVETQYF. For the CDR3, the DNA is TGCAGCGTTTCTTGGGAGAGGGCCGCTAAGGTGGAGACCCAGTACTTC.